Listed here is a single TCR beta chain. The germline CDR1 and CDR2 sequences are LNHDA and SQIVND (reference sequence). This CDR3 contains 14 residues. The V gene end was trimmed by 4 bases and the J gene end by 1 base; junction bases not matched to a gene: 1. The data were obtained in a study of blood T cell repertoires in COVID-19. Study-wide context: Samples of COVID-19 (acute and convalescent) were obtained from the United States, Italy and Spain. T cells, B-cell-depleted T cells, or PBMCs supplied cDNA or gDNA.

In the study's own analysis: Reference gene primer amplification in the assay estimated nucleated cell counts. Profiled with immunoSEQ multiplex PCR; TCRdb holds only in-frame clones, not every one. V and J calls and clone size follow that table, whereas D and trimming were derived from the DNA. Of 90,000 to 150,000 clones listed, roughly 87% were seen once; the top ten hold approximately 7.7%. V usage is TRBV19 and J usage is TRBJ2-7, with TRBD1 identical over 10 bases. Material: peripheral blood. The clonotype comes from a human donor in a cohort sampled during active COVID-19. The DNA of the CDR3 is TGTGCCAGTAGTACGGGACAGGGGTCCTACGAGCAGTACTTC. Its protein is CASSTGQGSYEQYF.